Shown below are 2 T cell receptor beta chains from a single sample sequenced in a study of T cells in Graves' hyperthyroidism and ophthalmopathy. RNA transcripts gave rise to amplified TCR beta CDR3 regions. HTBI primers were the set used in a first-round RT-PCR of the TCR CDR3. TCRdb called the multiplex PCR reads again in MiXCR, with one record for every CDR3 protein. The table includes 250,000 to 350,000 distinct CDR3 sequences, approximately 15% detected once. Sequencing was done on a sample of blood. The origin of the receptors is a man aged 30 to 45 with Graves' hyperthyroidism.

This clonotype has more than one count but fewer than ten. This chain uses TRBV6-2 or TRBV6-3 with TRBJ1-2; no clear D. Germline CDR1 is MNHEY and CDR2 is SVGEGT. V lost 5 bases and J lost 4, with 11 bases in between. The CDR3 sequence is 13 residues long. The CDR3 sequence: CASSAAALYGYTF. The CDR3 DNA is TGTGCCAGCAGTGCTGCAGCTCTCTATGGCTACACCTTC.

V usage is TRBV9 and J usage is TRBJ2-5, with TRBD2 matching over 11 bases. V lost 4 bases, J lost 4 bases, and 9 bases stayed unmatched. The length of the CDR3 is 16 residues. Germline V gives CDR1 SGDLS, CDR2 YYNGEE. The CDR3 sequence is CASSPRTSGLRETQYF. CDR3 in DNA: TGTGCCAGCAGCCCCCGGACTAGCGGGCTCCGAGAGACCCAGTACTTC. Variable domain in full (rest from reference TRBV9 and TRBJ2-5): DSGVTQTPKHLITATGQRVTLRCSPRSGDLSVYWYQQSLDQGLQFLIQYYNGEERAKGNILERFSAQQFPDLHSELNLSSLELGDSALYFCASSPRTSGLRETQYFGPGTRLLVL.